This TCR beta chain appears in the sequencing data of a study of blood T cell repertoires in COVID-19. Study background: From T cells, B-cell-depleted T cells, or PBMCs came the material, which was cDNA or gDNA.

Between the trimmed V and J ends, which lost 0 bases and 3 bases, there was a span of 13 bases. CDR1 is SGDLS and CDR2 is YYNGEE in the germline V gene. CDR3 size: 15 residues. Using immunoSEQ multiplex PCR, the repertoire was profiled, and TCRdb retains in-frame clones only, with some absent. The table records around 310,000 clones, 90% of them present only once. This chain links TRBV9 with TRBJ2-7; a weak D match, TRBD2 (6 bases). The sequenced material came from peripheral blood. This sequence originates from a woman aged 40 to 55 with COVID-19, enrolled during active disease. The CDR3 reads CASSVGGRDLYEQYF. As DNA, the CDR3 is TGTGCCAGCAGCGTAGGAGGGCGGGACCTCTACGAGCAGTACTTC.